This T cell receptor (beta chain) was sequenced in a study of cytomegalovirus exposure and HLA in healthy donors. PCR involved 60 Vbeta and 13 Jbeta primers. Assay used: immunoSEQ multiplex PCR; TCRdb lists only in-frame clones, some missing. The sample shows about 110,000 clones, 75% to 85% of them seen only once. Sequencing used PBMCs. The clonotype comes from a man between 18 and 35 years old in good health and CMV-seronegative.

CDR3 residues: CASTRVGAGELFF. CDR3 nucleotides: TGTGCCAGCACGCGGGTCGGGGCCGGGGAGCTGTTTTTT. This sequence joins TRBV11-3 and TRBJ2-2, with D tentatively TRBD2 (5 bases). The CDR3 is made up of 13 amino acids. Per germline, CDR1 SGHNT and CDR2 YENEEA. Trimming took off 7 bases at V and 6 bases at J, with 12 bases between the two ends.